This entry lists 9 T cell receptor beta chains sequenced from one sample in a study of cytomegalovirus exposure and HLA in healthy donors (TCRdb year 2017). Library generation was performed with the immunoSEQ multiplex PCR assay. For the multiplex PCR, a mixture combining 60 forward primers for TCR Vbeta segments and 13 reverse primers for TCR Jbeta segments was used. The table comes from immuneACCESS by way of TCRdb, which keeps in-frame sequences with V and J called. Part of the clones is missing from these tables; in studies checked, under half for an unresolved V gene and the rest for unknown reasons. This sample has 150,000 to 160,000 clones in its table, and about four fifths of those were observed once. The ten top clones hold less than 3.5% of the sample. Source material: PBMCs. These receptors originate from a man younger than 35 in good health and CMV-seronegative.

CDR3 sequence (DNA): TGCGCCAGCAATGGCCACCGGACTTTCATGGGTGGCTACACCTTC. It translates to CASNGHRTFMGGYTF. The chain recombines TRBV4-1 with TRBJ1-2; D gene uncertain. V was clipped by 7 bases and J by 7 bases, with 22 bases between them. This CDR3 has 15 residues. The V gene's germline CDR1 is MGHRA and CDR2 YSYEKL.

The CDR3 coding sequence is TGCGCCAGCACCGGACTAGAAGAGACCCAGTACTTC. Translation gives CASTGLEETQYF. This chain joins TRBV10-2 and TRBJ2-5; 7 nucleotides align to TRBD2. The CDR3 has 12 amino acids. V shed 7 bases, J shed 3 bases, and the junction held 2 bases outside the gene matches. Germline assignment: CDR1 WSHSY and CDR2 SAAADI.

A note on this clone: At one end the junction does not follow the germline gene, possibly because of a read error. This chain joins TRBV19 and TRBJ2-6, with 7 bases matching TRBD2. The CDR3 consists of 14 residues. Germline assignment: CDR1 LNHDA and CDR2 SQIVND (reference sequence). Here the CDR3 reads CASGRGSGANGLTF. The DNA for the CDR3 is TGTGCCAGTGGGCGGGGGTCTGGGGCCAACGGCCTGACTTTC. The entire variable domain, with the rest obtained from reference TRBV19 and TRBJ2-6, is as follows: DGGITQSPKYLFRKEGQNVTLSCEQNLNHDAMYWYRQDPGQGLRLIYYSQIVNDFQKGDIAEGYSVSREKKESFPLTVTSAQKNPTAFYLCASGRGSGANGLTFGAGSRLTVL.

With respect to this clone: This same CDR3 is encoded by further DNA sequences in the sample. The V gene is TRBV7-6, the J gene TRBJ1-5; 8 bases map to TRBD1. Germline CDR1 and CDR2: SGHVS and FNYEAQ. This CDR3 is 14 amino acids long. With V trimmed by 2 bases and J by 5 bases, 2 bases remained unmatched. The CDR3 DNA is TGTGCCAGCAGCTTAATACAGGGGGATCAGCCCCAGCATTTT. This translates into CASSLIQGDQPQHF.

The V call is TRBV7-9, the J call TRBJ1-2, with a weak D call TRBD1 (6 bases). V was shortened by 1 base and J by 7 bases, with 16 bases between the two germline ends. The CDR3 totals 15 residues. Germline values: CDR1 SEHNR, CDR2 FQNEAQ (reference sequence). The CDR3 region is CASSLEGVGLSGYTF. In DNA, the CDR3 is TGTGCCAGCAGCTTAGAGGGGGTGGGCCTCTCTGGCTACACCTTC.

The chain links TRBV5-1 to TRBJ2-3; 8 nucleotides agree with TRBD2. J gave up 2 bases and V 5 bases, and 4 bases lay outside the gene matches. The CDR3 spans 14 residues. CDR1 is SGHRS, CDR2 YFSETQ, per germline. CDR3 bases: TGCGCCAGCAGTTTTAGCGGGGTCACAGATACGCAGTATTTT. Translating it yields CASSFSGVTDTQYF.

The chain employs TRBV4-2 and TRBJ2-1; D uncertain. V shed 0 bases and J shed 4 bases, with 13 bases lying between them. Germline V gives CDR1 LGHNA, CDR2 YNFKEQ. The CDR3 runs 16 residues. Written as DNA, the CDR3 is TGTGCCAGCAGCCAAGATGTAGTGAACTATTACAATGAGCAGTTCTTC. It codes for CASSQDVVNYYNEQFF.

This clone was recorded only once. The V call is TRBV28, the J call TRBJ2-5; D not resolved. CDR1 is MDHEN, CDR2 SYDVKM, per germline. V was shortened by 4 bases and J by 4 bases, with 13 bases between the two germline ends. The CDR3 covers 14 residues. The CDR3 DNA is TGTGCCAGCAGTTCTCAAGAGGTTTCAGAGACCCAGTACTTC. Encoded protein: CASSSQEVSETQYF.

The chain couples TRBV14 to TRBJ1-1; TRBD1 might be the D (6 bases). The V gene lost 0 bases and the J gene lost 6 bases, with 17 bases spanning the gap. Per the germline V gene, CDR1 is SGHDN and CDR2 is FVKESK. This CDR3 spans 16 amino acids. CDR3 sequence (DNA): TGTGCCAGCAGCCAAGATTTCTCCTGGGGGCCCCCTGAAGCTTTCTTT. Amino acid sequence: CASSQDFSWGPPEAFF.